This entry is about one TCR beta chain. Its antigen is unknown. This sample stems from a study of cytomegalovirus exposure and HLA in healthy donors. Study context: Later analysis reported that the 120 or so validation repertoires shared the platform of the approximately 670 first-cohort repertoires.

Study-wide results and limits: Using the classifier, cytomegalovirus status was reportedly diagnosed with high specificity and sensitivity. TCR clusters originating in the first cohort tended to co-occur in the 110 or so validation repertoires, according to a later analysis.

Donors were drawn from the roughly 130-subject validation cohort, separate from the approximately 670-subject first cohort. Only in-frame clones appear in the TCRdb table, and some are missing; sequencing was by immunoSEQ multiplex PCR. The data show 200,000 to 250,000 clones, 75% to 90% seen once. The CDR3 extends over 15 amino acids. Germline-derived CDR1 and CDR2 are LNHDA and SQIVND (reference sequence). Trimming left V 7 bases short and J 1 base short, with 16 bases between. The genes are TRBV19 and TRBJ1-1; D uncertain. Sample: PBMCs. This clonotype was sampled from a woman aged 18 to 35 in good health and CMV-seronegative. In nucleotides, the CDR3 is TGTGCCAGTATGAGCCGGTTCACGGCGAACACTGAAGCTTTCTTT. It is translated as CASMSRFTANTEAFF.